These 14 T cell receptor beta chains were all obtained from the same sample, sequenced in a study of immune cell composition in non-small cell lung cancer. Sequencing used immunoSEQ multiplex PCR; TCRdb keeps in-frame clones, though not all of them. The sample shows 8,900 or so clones, roughly 69% of them seen only once. Normal lung was taken at the farthest possible site, at least 3 cm from tumour. The material sequenced was non-adjacent lung tissue. These receptors came from a human donor with non-small cell lung cancer.

This clone showed up just a few times. V is TRBV7-9 and J is TRBJ2-7; 7 nucleotides match TRBD1. V shed 5 bases and J 2 bases; nucleotides not matched to a gene: 15. Germline CDR1 and CDR2: SEHNR and FQNEAQ (reference sequence). The CDR3 sequence is 17 residues long. CDR3 coding DNA: TGTGCCAGCAGCCCCGTCGAGCGGCAGGGGGATCCCTACGAGCAGTACTTC. Protein product: CASSPVERQGDPYEQYF.

The rearrangement joins TRBV5-4 to TRBJ1-4, with a tentative D call TRBD1 (5 bases). This CDR3 is built from 14 residues. The V gene lost 5 bases and the J gene lost 3 bases, with 11 bases spanning the gap. CDR1 is SGHNT and CDR2 is YYREEE in the germline V gene (reference sequence). The CDR3 reads CASRSREANEKLFF. The CDR3, as DNA: TGTGCCAGCAGATCCAGGGAGGCTAATGAAAAACTGTTTTTT.

The chain employs TRBV6-1 and TRBJ1-3; D is unresolved. V lost 0 bases to trimming and J lost 0 bases, with 6 bases between them. This CDR3 contains 15 residues. Germline CDR1 reads MNHNS; CDR2 reads SASEGT. The CDR3 DNA reads TGTGCCAGCAGTGAAGCGGAGGGCTCTGGAAACACCATATATTTT. It codes for CASSEAEGSGNTIYF.

The CDR3 is CASSLEMSTDTQYF. CDR3 nucleotides: TGTGCCAGCAGCCTCGAGATGAGCACAGATACGCAGTATTTT. This chain joins TRBV11-3 and TRBJ2-3; no firm D call. This CDR3 has 14 residues. Trimming stripped 5 bases from V and 0 bases from J, with 9 bases between. Per the germline V gene, CDR1 is SGHNT and CDR2 is YENEEA. Full variable domain (remainder filled in from reference TRBV11-3 and TRBJ2-3): EAGVVQSPRYKIIEKKQPVAFWCNPISGHNTLYWYLQNLGQGPELLIRYENEEAVDDSQLPKDRFSAERLKGVDSTLKIQPAELGDSAVYLCASSLEMSTDTQYFGPGTRLTVL.

The gene calls are TRBV4-1 and TRBJ1-4; 9 bases align to TRBD1. V lost 3 bases to trimming and J lost 5 bases; unmatched junction nucleotides: 7. The CDR3 sequence is 16 residues long. The germline gives CDR1 MGHRA, CDR2 YSYEKL. CDR3 DNA: TGCGCCAGCAGCCAGGGCTCCGGGACAGGGAATGAAAAACTGTTTTTT. Encoded protein: CASSQGSGTGNEKLFF.

The chain uses TRBV4-1 and TRBJ1-2, with 12 bases lining up with TRBD1. With 5 bases clipped from V and 8 bases from J, the junction kept 9 bases outside the gene matches. The CDR3 length is 15 residues. Germline V gives CDR1 MGHRA, CDR2 YSYEKL. CDR3 sequence reads: CASSGDRGRLRGYTF. In DNA form, the CDR3 reads TGCGCCAGCAGCGGGGACAGGGGGCGCTTAAGGGGCTACACCTTC.

CDR3 sequence (DNA): TGTGCCAGCAGCCGGGACAGGGGAAACACTGAAGCTTTCTTT. This encodes CASSRDRGNTEAFF. This chain links TRBV11-3 with TRBJ1-1, with 10 bases aligning to TRBD1. Trimming took 5 bases from V and 2 from J; bases not matched to a gene: 2. The CDR3 has 14 residues. Germline V lookup: CDR1 SGHNT, CDR2 YENEEA.

The chain joins TRBV6-6 to TRBJ2-5; the match to TRBD2 covers 8 bases. The J call may be mistaken, given a closer DNA end match to TRBJ2-7. Germline CDR1 reads MNHNY; CDR2 reads SVGAGI (reference sequence). The CDR3 covers 15 residues. The CDR3: CASSPSGGPSYEQYF. The DNA of the CDR3 is TGTGCCAGCAGTCCCAGCGGGGGACCCTCCTACGAGCAGTACTTC.

As DNA, the CDR3 is TGTGCCACAACCCGGGACAGGGGAGGTGAAAAACTGTTTTTT. Encoded protein: CATTRDRGGEKLFF. The chain combines TRBV19 with TRBJ1-4; 10 bases align to TRBD1. CDR3 length: 14 amino acids. CDR1 is LNHDA and CDR2 is SQIVND in the germline V gene (reference sequence). The ends lost 10 bases at V and 7 bases at J; junction bases unmatched: 9.

The chain links TRBV10-3 to TRBJ1-1; 7 nucleotides align to TRBD1. The length of the CDR3 is 13 residues. Germline CDR1 and CDR2: ENHRY and SYGVKD. V shed 6 bases, J shed 3 bases, and the junction held 4 bases outside the gene matches. CDR3: CAISSTGDTEAFF. CDR3 nucleotide sequence: TGTGCCATCAGCTCAACAGGGGACACTGAAGCTTTCTTT.

This clone was seen once. V gene TRBV19 combines with J gene TRBJ2-5, with a possible D match to TRBD2 (7 bases). V lost 1 base and J 5 bases, leaving 14 bases between the germline ends. The CDR3 has 15 amino acids. Germline V lookup: CDR1 LNHDA, CDR2 SQIVND (reference sequence). The CDR3 is CASSIGGGVRETQYF. In DNA, the CDR3 is TGTGCCAGTAGTATAGGAGGGGGGGTGCGGGAGACCCAGTACTTC.

Judged by abundance, this clone is medium-sized. The chain joins TRBV5-4 to TRBJ1-5; 11 bases fit TRBD1. The V and J ends lost 4 bases and 6 bases, in that order; junction bases with no gene match: 9. Germline CDR1 is SGHNT and CDR2 is YYREEE (reference sequence). The CDR3 totals 16 residues. The CDR3 region has the DNA TGTGCCAGCAGCATGTCCGGGACAGGGGGTGTTCAGCCCCAGCATTTT. This sequence encodes CASSMSGTGGVQPQHF.

The chain uses TRBV6-5 and TRBJ1-1; D gene unclear. CDR1 is MNHEY and CDR2 is SVGAGI in the germline V gene. Trimming cost V 0 bases and J 3 bases, with 5 bases left between them. The CDR3 totals 13 residues. In nucleotides, the CDR3 is TGTGCCAGCAGTTACTCGTCCGACACTGAAGCTTTCTTT. Translation: CASSYSSDTEAFF.

The chain combines TRBV11-2 with TRBJ2-1; D gene unclear. This CDR3 region has 12 residues. The V end lost 0 bases, the J end lost 10 bases, and 7 bases lay between the germline ends. The germline V gene has CDR1 SGHAT and CDR2 FQNNGV. Here the CDR3 reads CASSLDRVEQFF. In DNA form, the CDR3 reads TGTGCCAGCAGCTTAGACCGGGTGGAGCAGTTCTTC.